This T cell receptor beta chain was observed in a study of beta chain features in type 1 diabetes. Study context: Comparable age, gender and cell yields were observed in patients relative to healthy donors.

The sequenced template was cDNA made from the entire isolated RNA. Repertoires were generated with immunoSEQ multiplex PCR, while TCRdb's copy carries only in-frame clones and drops some. This table holds 900,000 or so clones, roughly 16% found once. On this clone: The sample has other DNA sequences that encode this CDR3 too.

CDR1 is SGHTA and CDR2 is FQGNSA in the germline V gene. CDR3 length: 15 residues. Trimming took 5 bases from V and 4 from J; bases not matched to a gene: 7. This sequence joins TRBV7-2 and TRBJ2-7; 11 nucleotides align to TRBD2. Sequenced sample: naive CD4+ T cells from blood. The TCR was taken from a woman in her late teens or twenties in good health. In nucleotides, the CDR3 is TGTGCCAGCAGCCCCCGACTAGCGGGATTTTACGAGCAGTACTTC. It encodes CASSPRLAGFYEQYF.